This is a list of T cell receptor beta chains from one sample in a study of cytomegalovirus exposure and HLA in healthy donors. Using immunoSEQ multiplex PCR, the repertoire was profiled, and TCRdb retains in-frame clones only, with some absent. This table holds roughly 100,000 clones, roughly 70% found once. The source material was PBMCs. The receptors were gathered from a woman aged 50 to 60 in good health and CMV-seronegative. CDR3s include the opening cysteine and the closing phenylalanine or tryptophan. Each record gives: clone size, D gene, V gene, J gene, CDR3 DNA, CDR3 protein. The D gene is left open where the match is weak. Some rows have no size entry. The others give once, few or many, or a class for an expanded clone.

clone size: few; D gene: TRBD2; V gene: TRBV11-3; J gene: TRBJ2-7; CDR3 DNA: TGTGCCAGCAGCGCAATTAGTATGCGGGAGGGCCCTCTTTACGAGCAGTACTTC; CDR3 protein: CASSAISMREGPLYEQYF
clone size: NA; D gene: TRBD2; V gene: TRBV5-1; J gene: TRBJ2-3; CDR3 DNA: TGCGCCAGCAGTCGTCAACTAGCGGGAGGGCGGGTCACAGATACGCAGTATTTT; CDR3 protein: CASSRQLAGGRVTDTQYF
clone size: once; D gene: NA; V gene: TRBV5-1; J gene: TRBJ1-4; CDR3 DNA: TGCGCCAGCAGCTTGGGGGGGGTTGGCGAAAAACTGTTTTTT; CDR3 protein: CASSLGGVGEKLFF
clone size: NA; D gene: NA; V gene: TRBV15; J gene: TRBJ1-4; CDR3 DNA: TGTGCCACTGGCCGGGACCGGGGGGAAAAACTGTTTTTT; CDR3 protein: CATGRDRGEKLFF
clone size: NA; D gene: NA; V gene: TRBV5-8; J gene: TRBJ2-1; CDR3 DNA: TGTGCCAGCAGCTTAGACGACAGGATCTATTCCAATGAGCAGTTCTTC; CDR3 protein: CASSLDDRIYSNEQFF
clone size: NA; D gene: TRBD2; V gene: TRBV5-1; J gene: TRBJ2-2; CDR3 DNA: TGCGCCAGCAGTCGACTAGCGGCCGGGGAGCTGTTTTTT; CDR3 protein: CASSRLAAGELFF
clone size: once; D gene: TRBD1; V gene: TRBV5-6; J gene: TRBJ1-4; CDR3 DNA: TGTGCCAGCAGCTTGGGACAGGGGTTGCGGGAACTGTTTTTT; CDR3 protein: CASSLGQGLRELFF
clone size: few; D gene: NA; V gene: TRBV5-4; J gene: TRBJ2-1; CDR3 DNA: TGTGCCAGCAGCTGGGGCAACAGGGCTACCTACAATGAGCAGTTCTTC; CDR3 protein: CASSWGNRATYNEQFF
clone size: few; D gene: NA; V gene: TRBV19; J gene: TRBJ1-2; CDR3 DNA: TGTGCCAGTAGCGGAAGGGGTGGCTACACCTTC; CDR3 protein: CASSGRGGYTF
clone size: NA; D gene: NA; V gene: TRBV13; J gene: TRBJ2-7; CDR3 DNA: TGTGCCAGCAGCCAGAACAGGGACACGCAGTACTTC; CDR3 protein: CASSQNRDTQYF
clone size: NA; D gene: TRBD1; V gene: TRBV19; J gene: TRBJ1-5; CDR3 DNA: TGTGCCAGTAGTAAACAGGGGGGAAATCAGCCCCAGCATTTT; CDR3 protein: CASSKQGGNQPQHF
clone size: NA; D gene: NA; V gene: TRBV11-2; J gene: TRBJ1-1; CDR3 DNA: TGTGCCAGCAGCTTAGCTCTGGGCGTGACTGAAGCTTTCTTT; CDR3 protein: CASSLALGVTEAFF
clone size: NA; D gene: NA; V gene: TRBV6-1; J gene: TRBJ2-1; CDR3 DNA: TGTGCCAGCAGTGTACAGATTGGTGAGCAGTTCTTC; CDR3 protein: CASSVQIGEQFF
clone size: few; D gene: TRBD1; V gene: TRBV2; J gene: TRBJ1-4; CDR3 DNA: TGTGCCAGCAGTCTACAGGGGGGGAGGGAAAAACTGTTTTTT; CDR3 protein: CASSLQGGREKLFF
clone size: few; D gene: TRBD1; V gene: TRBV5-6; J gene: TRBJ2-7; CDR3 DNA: TGTGCCAGCAGCTTTGGACAGGGGAGGTACGAGCAGTACTTC; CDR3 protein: CASSFGQGRYEQYF
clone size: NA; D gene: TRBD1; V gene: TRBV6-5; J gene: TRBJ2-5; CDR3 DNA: TGTGCCAGCACCCCTCTTGGACAGGGTGCAGAGACCCAGTACTTC; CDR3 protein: CASTPLGQGAETQYF
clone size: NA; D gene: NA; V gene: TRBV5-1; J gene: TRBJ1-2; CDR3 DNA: TGCGCCAGCAGCCGTACTTGGGGAGGGGAAGATGGCTACACCTTC; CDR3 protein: CASSRTWGGEDGYTF
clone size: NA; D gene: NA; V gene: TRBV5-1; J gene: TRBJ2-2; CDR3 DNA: TGCGCCAGCAGCTTGGATCCTAGCGTCTCCGGGGAGCTGTTTTTT; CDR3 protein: CASSLDPSVSGELFF
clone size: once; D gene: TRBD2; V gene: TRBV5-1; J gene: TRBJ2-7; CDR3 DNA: TGCGCCAGCAGCCGGGACTACCTCTACGAGCAGTACTTC; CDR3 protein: CASSRDYLYEQYF
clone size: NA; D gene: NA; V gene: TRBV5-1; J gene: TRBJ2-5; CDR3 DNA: TGCGCCAGCAGCTCGGAAGGGGGTGCCCAAGAGACCCAGTACTTC; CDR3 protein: CASSSEGGAQETQYF
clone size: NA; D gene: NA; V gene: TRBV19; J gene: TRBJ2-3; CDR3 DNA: TGTGCCAGTGAAGAACAGGGCGGCGGTACGCAGTATTTT; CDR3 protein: CASEEQGGGTQYF
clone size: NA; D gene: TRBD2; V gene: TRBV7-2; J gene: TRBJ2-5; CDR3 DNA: TGTGCCAGCAGCCCCTGGCGGGGGGAGGTGGAGACCCAGTACTTC; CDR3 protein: CASSPWRGEVETQYF
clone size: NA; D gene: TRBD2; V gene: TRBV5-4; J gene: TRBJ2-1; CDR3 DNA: TGTGCCAGCAGTCCTAGCGGGGGGAGCTCCTACAATGAGCAGTTCTTC; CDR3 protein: CASSPSGGSSYNEQFF
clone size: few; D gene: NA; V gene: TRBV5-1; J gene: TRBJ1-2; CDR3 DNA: TGCGCCAGCAGCTTGGGTGGGGCAGGGAAGTCTTTCGGCTACACCTTC; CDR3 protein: CASSLGGAGKSFGYTF
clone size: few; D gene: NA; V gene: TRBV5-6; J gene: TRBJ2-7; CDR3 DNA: TGTGCCAGCAGCTTGAAGGGGTCCTACGAGCAGTACTTC; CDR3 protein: CASSLKGSYEQYF
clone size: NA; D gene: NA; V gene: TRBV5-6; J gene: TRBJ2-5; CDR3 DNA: TGTGCCAGCAGAACCCAGGGGGGAATCGAGACCCAGTACTTC; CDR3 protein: CASRTQGGIETQYF
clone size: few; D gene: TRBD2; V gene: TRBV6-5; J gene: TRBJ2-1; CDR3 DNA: TGTGCCAGCAGAAAAACGGGACTACCCCTCAATGAGCAGTTCTTC; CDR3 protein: CASRKTGLPLNEQFF
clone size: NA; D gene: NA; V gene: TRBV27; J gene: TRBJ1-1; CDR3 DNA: TGTGCCAGCAGTTTTCAATCAGGGGTCGGATATGCTTTCTTT; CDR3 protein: CASSFQSGVGYAFF
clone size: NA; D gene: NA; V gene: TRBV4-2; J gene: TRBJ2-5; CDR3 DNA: TGTGCCAGCAGCCAAGATGCCGGGCCCACCGGGGGGCCCCAGTACTTC; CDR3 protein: CASSQDAGPTGGPQYF
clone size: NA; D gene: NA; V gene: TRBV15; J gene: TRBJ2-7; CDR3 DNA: TGTGCCACCAGCAGAGATGTCCCGGGACTCTACGAGCAGTACTTC; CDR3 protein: CATSRDVPGLYEQYF
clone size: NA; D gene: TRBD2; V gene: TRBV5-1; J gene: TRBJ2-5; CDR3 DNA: TGCGCCAGCAGCTCGGGACTAGCACAAGAGACCCAGTACTTC; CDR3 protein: CASSSGLAQETQYF
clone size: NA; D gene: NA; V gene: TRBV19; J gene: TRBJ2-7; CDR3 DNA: TGTGCCAGTAGTCCGGGACAAAGCTCCTACGAGCAGTACTTC; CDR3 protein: CASSPGQSSYEQYF
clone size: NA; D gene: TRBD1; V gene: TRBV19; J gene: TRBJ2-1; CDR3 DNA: TGTGCCAGCCGGGACAGGCCCGCCTACAATGAGCAGTTCTTC; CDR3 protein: CASRDRPAYNEQFF
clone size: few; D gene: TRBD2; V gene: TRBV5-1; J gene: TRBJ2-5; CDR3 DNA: TGCGCCAGCAGCTTCGCTAGCGGGGGGGCTGAGACCCAGTACTTC; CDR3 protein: CASSFASGGAETQYF
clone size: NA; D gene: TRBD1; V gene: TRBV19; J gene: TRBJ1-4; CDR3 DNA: TGTGCCAGTAGTAAGGAAACCGGGACAGGGTTTGAAAAACTGTTTTTT; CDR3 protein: CASSKETGTGFEKLFF
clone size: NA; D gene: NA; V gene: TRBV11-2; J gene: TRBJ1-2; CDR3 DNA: TGTGCCAGCAGCTTAGGGACAGCTAACTATGGCTACACCTTC; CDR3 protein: CASSLGTANYGYTF
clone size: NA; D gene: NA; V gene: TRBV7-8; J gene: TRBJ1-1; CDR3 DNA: TGTGCCAGCAGCTTAGGGGAGAACGGGGAAGCTTTCTTT; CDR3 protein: CASSLGENGEAFF
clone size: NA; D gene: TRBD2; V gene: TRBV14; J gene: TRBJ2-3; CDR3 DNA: TGTGCCAGCAGCCAATCGGTGGTACTAGCGGGAAACACAGATACGCAGTATTTT; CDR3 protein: CASSQSVVLAGNTDTQYF
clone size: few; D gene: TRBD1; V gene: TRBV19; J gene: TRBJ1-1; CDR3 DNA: TGTGCCAGTACAGGACAGGAGACGATGAACACTGAAGCTTTCTTT; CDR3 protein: CASTGQETMNTEAFF
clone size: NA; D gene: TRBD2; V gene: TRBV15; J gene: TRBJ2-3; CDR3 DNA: TGTGCCACCAGCCTGACTAGCGGGGGGGCCCCGTCGCAGTATTTT; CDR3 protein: CATSLTSGGAPSQYF
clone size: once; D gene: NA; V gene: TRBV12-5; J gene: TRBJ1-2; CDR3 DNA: TGTGCTAGTGGTTTGGGCTCCGGGAACTATGGCTACACCTTC; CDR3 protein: CASGLGSGNYGYTF
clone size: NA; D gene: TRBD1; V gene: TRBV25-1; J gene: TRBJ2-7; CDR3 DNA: TGTGCCAGCAGGTGGGAGAAGGACAGGGAAGGTTGTGAGGAGCAGTACTTC; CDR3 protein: CASRWEKDREGCEEQYF
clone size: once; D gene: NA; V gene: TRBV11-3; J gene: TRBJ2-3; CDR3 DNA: TGTGCCAGCGGAGCAGATACGCAGTATTTT; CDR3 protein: CASGADTQYF
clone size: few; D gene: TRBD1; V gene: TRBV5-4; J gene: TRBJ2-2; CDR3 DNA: TGTGCCAGCAGCTTGAGGGGGCCCACCGGGGAGCTGTTTTTT; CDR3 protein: CASSLRGPTGELFF
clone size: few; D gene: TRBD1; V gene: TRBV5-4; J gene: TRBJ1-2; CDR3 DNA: TGTGCCAGCAGCTGGACAGGGATCTATGGCTACACCTTC; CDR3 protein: CASSWTGIYGYTF
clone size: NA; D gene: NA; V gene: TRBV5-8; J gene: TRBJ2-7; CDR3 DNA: TGTGCCAGCAGCTTGGTCCGGGTGGGCGAGCAGTACTTC; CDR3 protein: CASSLVRVGEQYF
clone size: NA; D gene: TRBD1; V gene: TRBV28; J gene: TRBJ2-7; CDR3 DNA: TGTGCCAGCAGCCACCCTTCGGACAGGGTAGGGGAGCAGTACTTC; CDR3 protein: CASSHPSDRVGEQYF
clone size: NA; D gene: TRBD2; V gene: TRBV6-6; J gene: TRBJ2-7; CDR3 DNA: TGTGCCAGCAGCCGAATAGCGGGAGCCTCCTACGAGCAGTACTTC; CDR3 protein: CASSRIAGASYEQYF
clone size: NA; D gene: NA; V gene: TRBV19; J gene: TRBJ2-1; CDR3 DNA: TGTGCCAGTCGAACTAGTCAAATTTACAATGAGCAGTTCTTC; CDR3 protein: CASRTSQIYNEQFF
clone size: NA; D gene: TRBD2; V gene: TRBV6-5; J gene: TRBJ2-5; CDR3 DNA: TGTGCCAGCAAAAATAGCGGGAGCCTTCAAGAGACCCAGTACTTC; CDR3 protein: CASKNSGSLQETQYF
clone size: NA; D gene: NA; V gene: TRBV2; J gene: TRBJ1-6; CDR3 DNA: TGTGCCAGCAGTGAAGCCAGTCTTTATAATTCACCCCTCCACTTT; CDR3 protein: CASSEASLYNSPLHF
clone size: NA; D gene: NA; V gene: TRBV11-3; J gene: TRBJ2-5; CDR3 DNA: TGTGCCAGCAGCGCCCGGGCAGGGATGGCAGAGACCCAGTACTTC; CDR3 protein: CASSARAGMAETQYF
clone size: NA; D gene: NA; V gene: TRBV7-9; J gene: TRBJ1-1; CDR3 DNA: TGTGCCAGCAGCTTAGCGCGGGTTGAAGCTTTCTTT; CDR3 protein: CASSLARVEAFF
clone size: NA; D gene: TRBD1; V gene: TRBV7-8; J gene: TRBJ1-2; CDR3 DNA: TGTGCCAGCAGCTTAGCGCGGACAGGGTTAGGCTACACCTTC; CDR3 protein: CASSLARTGLGYTF